This passage covers 3 T cell receptor beta chains from one sample sequenced in a study of cytomegalovirus exposure and HLA in healthy donors. The PCR employed 60 Vbeta primers together with 13 Jbeta primers. TCRdb's copy holds only in-frame clones and misses some; the assay was immunoSEQ multiplex PCR. Altogether 150,000 to 200,000 clones are present, about 83% being singletons, with the ten largest covering roughly 3%. The specimen was PBMCs. The origin of the receptors is a female donor in good health and CMV-seronegative.

There are a few counts of this clone. This chain connects TRBV9 to TRBJ2-7, with TRBD1 matching over 8 bases. This CDR3 contains 14 residues. The ends lost 4 bases at V and 4 bases at J; junction bases unmatched: 7. CDR1 and CDR2 (germline): SGDLS, YYNGEE. CDR3 DNA: TGTGCCAGCAGCACGACAGGGGCTTCGTACGAGCAGTACTTC. Protein: CASSTTGASYEQYF.

The J gene is TRBJ2-7, the V gene TRBV9; 9 bases are shared with TRBD1. The germline V gene encodes CDR1 SGDLS and CDR2 YYNGEE. V was pared by 4 bases and J by 0 bases, with 11 bases of the junction left unmatched. There are 17 residues in the CDR3. The CDR3 is CASSRGQGLSSSYEQYF. CDR3 coding DNA: TGTGCCAGCAGCCGGGGACAGGGCCTCTCTAGCTCCTACGAGCAGTACTTC.

In this sample, this clone turned up once. The chain recombines TRBV27 with TRBJ2-3, with 12 bases fitting TRBD1. Germline CDR1 reads MNHEY; CDR2 reads SMNVEV (reference sequence). The CDR3 is made up of 17 amino acids. V lost 5 bases to trimming and J lost 5 bases; unmatched junction nucleotides: 11. The CDR3 DNA reads as TGTGCCAGCAGTCAAGGGACAGGGGGCGGTACAGTAGATACGCAGTATTTT. It specifies CASSQGTGGGTVDTQYF.